A selection of T cell receptor beta chains follows, all from one sample in a study of blood T cell repertoires in COVID-19. Clones were read by immunoSEQ multiplex PCR, and TCRdb kept only the in-frame ones, dropping some. Seen here are around 250,000 clones, 70% to 90% observed once, and the top ten hold 15% to 17%. Sequenced: PBMCs or T cells enriched from blood (not recorded which). The receptors here all came from a young man who had recovered from COVID-19. Both conserved end residues are part of each CDR3. Each record gives: V gene, D gene, J gene, clone size, CDR3 DNA, CDR3 protein. D genes are given only for firm matches. Clone size is not always given. Where it is, it says once, few, many or a class for expanded clones.

TRBV5-4	TRBD2	TRBJ2-1	NA	TGTGCCAGCAGTCAAAGTAGCGGGACTCATAATGAGCAGTTCTTC	CASSQSSGTHNEQFF
TRBV25-1	NA	TRBJ2-4	NA	TGTGCCAGCAGTGAAATAGGGCAGGGGGGCAAAAACATTCAGTACTTC	CASSEIGQGGKNIQYF
TRBV7-8	NA	TRBJ1-5	NA	TGTGCCAGCAGCCCTGCGGGGGTAGGCAATCAGCCCCAGCATTTT	CASSPAGVGNQPQHF
TRBV4-2	TRBD2	TRBJ2-1	once	TGTGCCAGCAGCCAAGATGGGAGACTAGCGGAAAAAAACAATGAGCAGTTCTTC	CASSQDGRLAEKNNEQFF
TRBV11-3	NA	TRBJ1-2	NA	TGTGCCAGCAGCCACAGGAGAGGCTACACCTTC	CASSHRRGYTF
TRBV2	NA	TRBJ1-1	NA	TGTGCCAGCAGCCCCGGGGGGAACACTGAAGCTTTCTTT	CASSPGGNTEAFF
TRBV21-1	NA	TRBJ1-6	NA	TGTGCCAGCGGCAGAGACAGTCGGGGGGCCTATAATTCACCCCTCCACTTT	CASGRDSRGAYNSPLHF
TRBV18	TRBD2	TRBJ2-7	NA	TGTGCCAGCTCACCACTAGCGGGGTGGGAGCAGTACTTC	CASSPLAGWEQYF
TRBV19	NA	TRBJ1-5	NA	TGTGCCAGTAGGACCGGGCAGCGGAATCAGCCCCAGCATTTT	CASRTGQRNQPQHF
TRBV6-5	NA	TRBJ2-7	NA	TGTGCCAGCAATCCCGGGGGCGAGCAGTACTTC	CASNPGGEQYF
TRBV5-6	NA	TRBJ2-7	NA	TGTGCCAGCAGCTCCCCCGCGGGGGCGATCGAGCAGTACTTC	CASSSPAGAIEQYF
TRBV2	TRBD2	TRBJ2-5	once	TGTGCCAGCAGTGTTGGACTAGCGGGAGCAGAGACCCAGTACTTC	CASSVGLAGAETQYF
TRBV30	TRBD1	TRBJ2-7	NA	TGTGCCTGTATTCTTTTTCGGGACAGACCGAGCTCCTACGAGCAGTACTTC	CACILFRDRPSSYEQYF
TRBV7-7	TRBD2	TRBJ2-5	NA	TGTGCTAGCAGCTTTGTTGAGGGACTACAAGAGACCCAGTACTTC	CASSFVEGLQETQYF
TRBV5-6	NA	TRBJ2-4	once	TGTGCCAGCAGCTTGTACTCTCAGGTTAGCATTCAGTACTTC	CASSLYSQVSIQYF
TRBV7-2	NA	TRBJ2-2	NA	TGTGCCAGCAGCTACGGGACTACCGGGGAGCTGTTTTTT	CASSYGTTGELFF
TRBV30	NA	TRBJ1-1	NA	TGTGCCTGGAGTCCCTTTCGGTATGAGAACACTGAAGCTTTCTTT	CAWSPFRYENTEAFF
TRBV9	TRBD2	TRBJ2-7	NA	TGTGCCAGCAGCCCCCGGGGGGGCTGGGACGAGCAGTACTTC	CASSPRGGWDEQYF
TRBV7-8	TRBD2	TRBJ2-7	NA	TGTGCCAGCAGCCGAGGACTAGGGTCTGGGGACGAGCAGTACTTC	CASSRGLGSGDEQYF
TRBV10-1	NA	TRBJ2-2	NA	TGCGCCAGCAGAGGCGGTGCGCGTGGGACCGGGGAGCTGTTTTTT	CASRGGARGTGELFF
TRBV27	NA	TRBJ1-1	NA	TGTGCCAGCAGTTTATCGCCCCCAGGGACTGAAGCTTTCTTT	CASSLSPPGTEAFF
TRBV7-9	TRBD2	TRBJ2-1	NA	TGTGCCAGCAGCTCCGGGACTAGCGGGGGAGGGTTCTTC	CASSSGTSGGGFF
TRBV4-2	TRBD2	TRBJ2-3	NA	TGTGCCAGCAGCCCGTATTCCGATAGCGGGGGGGCCGCAGATACGCAGTATTTT	CASSPYSDSGGAADTQYF
TRBV5-4	NA	TRBJ1-2	NA	TGTGCCAGCAGCCCCTGGATAGGTACAGGAGGGGTTAACTATGGCTACACCTTC	CASSPWIGTGGVNYGYTF
TRBV24-1	NA	TRBJ2-1	NA	TGTGCCACCAGTGCATCCTATTCGGAGAGGAATGAGCAGTTCTTC	CATSASYSERNEQFF
TRBV11-2	TRBD1	TRBJ2-5	NA	TGTGCCAGCAGCTTACAGTCGGGACAGGGGACGAGGTCGGAGACCCAGTACTTC	CASSLQSGQGTRSETQYF
TRBV6-2/TRBV6-3	TRBD2	TRBJ2-2	few	TGTGCCAGCAGCGGCCGGACTAGCGGGGGGCAATACACCGGGGAGCTGTTTTTT	CASSGRTSGGQYTGELFF
TRBV2	NA	TRBJ1-6	NA	TGTGCCAGCAGTCCACAGGCCAGTAATTCACCCCTCCACTTT	CASSPQASNSPLHF
TRBV19	TRBD1	TRBJ2-5	NA	TGTGCCAGTAGTATAAAGGGGGCGTCAGTAGAGACCCAGTACTTC	CASSIKGASVETQYF
TRBV24-1	TRBD2	TRBJ2-1	NA	TGTGCCACCAGTGACCCTAGCGGGAGCGGCAATGAGCAGTTCTTC	CATSDPSGSGNEQFF
TRBV18	TRBD1	TRBJ2-7	NA	TGTGCCAGCTCACCGACGACAGGGTACGAGCAGTACTTC	CASSPTTGYEQYF
TRBV7-9	NA	TRBJ1-2	NA	TGTGCCAGCAGCTTAGGCCTGAACAACGGGGGCTACACCTTC	CASSLGLNNGGYTF
TRBV27	TRBD2	TRBJ2-1	NA	TGTGCCAGCAGTTTATACCTAGCGGGAGCCAATGAGCAGTTCTTC	CASSLYLAGANEQFF
TRBV9	NA	TRBJ2-3	NA	TGTGCCAGCAGCGTAACAGAAACGATAGGAACGCAGTATTTT	CASSVTETIGTQYF
TRBV19	TRBD2	TRBJ2-5	NA	TGTGCCAGTAGTATCCTACTAGCGGGCTTGGAGACCCAGTACTTC	CASSILLAGLETQYF
TRBV5-6	NA	TRBJ2-2	NA	TGTGCCAGCAGCTCTACTAACACCGGGGAGCTGTTTTTT	CASSSTNTGELFF
TRBV25-1	NA	TRBJ1-2	NA	TGTGCCAGCAGTGAGGGGACAACTCGCTATGGCTACACCTTC	CASSEGTTRYGYTF
TRBV21-1	NA	TRBJ2-5	NA	TGTGCCAGCAGCAACCTTGAAAGAGAAGGGGGCGAGGGGCAAGAGACCCAGTACTTC	CASSNLEREGGEGQETQYF
TRBV4-1	NA	TRBJ1-6	NA	TGCGCCAGCAGCCAAATGGGAGGGAATTCACCCCTCCACTTT	CASSQMGGNSPLHF
TRBV6-5	NA	TRBJ2-3	NA	TGTGCCAGCAGTTACCGACTAGATACCACAGATACGCAGTATTTT	CASSYRLDTTDTQYF
TRBV20-1	NA	TRBJ2-7	NA	TGCAGTGCTCCTACAGGGAACGAGCAGTACTTC	CSAPTGNEQYF
TRBV18	TRBD1	TRBJ2-6	NA	TGTGCCAGCTCACAAGGACAGGGTCAATCTGGGGCCAACGTCCTGACTTTC	CASSQGQGQSGANVLTF
TRBV19	NA	TRBJ2-3	NA	TGTGCCACCCGCTCGAGAGGAGGCACAGATACGCAGTATTTT	CATRSRGGTDTQYF
TRBV5-4	NA	TRBJ1-3	NA	TGTGCCAGCAGCGCAGGGGAGTCTGGAAACACCATATATTTT	CASSAGESGNTIYF
TRBV24-1	TRBD1	TRBJ2-3	NA	TGTGCCACGGGACAGGGGGGCCCAGATACGCAGTATTTT	CATGQGGPDTQYF
TRBV27	TRBD2	TRBJ2-7	NA	TGTGCCAGCAGTCCCTCCACCCTCATAGCGGGAGCCTACGAGCAGTACTTC	CASSPSTLIAGAYEQYF
TRBV10-2	NA	TRBJ2-7	NA	TGCGCCAGCACATGGGACATCTCCGCCGAGCAGTACTTC	CASTWDISAEQYF
TRBV18	TRBD1	TRBJ1-4	many	TGTGCCAGCTCACCACCGGGACAGGGCCCCGAAAAACTGTTTTTT	CASSPPGQGPEKLFF